This TCR beta chain originates from a study of T cells in Graves' hyperthyroidism and ophthalmopathy. Findings and caveats of the study: Stable hyperthyroidism was separated from ophthalmopathy by a model based on 13 V-J features.

In the case of this clonotype: Its antigen is unidentified.

Germline lookup yields CDR1 LGHNA and CDR2 YSLEER. Trimming removed 0 bases at V and 3 bases at J, with 8 bases between. This CDR3 has 15 residues. The TCR beta CDR3 regions underwent amplification using RNA transcripts as the source. During a first-round RT-PCR of the TCR CDR3, the HTBI primer set was used. TCRdb called the multiplex PCR reads again in MiXCR, with one record for every CDR3 protein. The sample has roughly 500,000 distinct CDR3 sequences, about 20% seen once; the top ten hold approximately 49%. Uncontrolled infection, other autoimmune disease, pregnancy or lactation disqualified patients from enrolment.

The sample was blood. The chain carries TRBV4-3 and TRBJ2-2, with D maybe TRBD1 (6 bases). This receptor was obtained from a woman aged 70-85 years with Graves' ophthalmopathy. In DNA, the CDR3 is TGCGCCAGCAGCCAAGACCCAGGGGACACCGGGGAGCTGTTTTTT. Its translation is CASSQDPGDTGELFF.